Listed below are T cell receptor beta chains from one sample, sequenced in a study of control samples from healthy donors and cancer patients. The method was immunoSEQ multiplex PCR; TCRdb's version includes in-frame clones alone and lacks a portion of them. The sample gives approximately 97,000 clones, 88% of which show up once; about 14% is in the top ten. The sequenced sample consisted of blood. These receptors all stem from a man younger than 40 in good health. Both conserved end residues are trimmed from each CDR3. The order of the fields is V gene, CDR3 protein.

V: TRBV24-1; CDR3: ATSERTGGYEQY
V: TRBV5-4; CDR3: ASSLKQGNTEAF
V: TRBV11-2; CDR3: ASSLGLANGEQF
V: TRBV5-1; CDR3: ASSFQAGPYEQY
V: TRBV5-1; CDR3: ASSLSGDPYGYT
V: TRBV12-3/TRBV12-4; CDR3: ASRRDPTDTQY
V: TRBV11-1; CDR3: ASLGSNTGELF
V: TRBV6-5; CDR3: ASSWAGWETQY
V: TRBV7-2; CDR3: ASSLGPGQGRETQY
V: TRBV11-3; CDR3: ASSSNLGQAYSGANVLT
V: TRBV9; CDR3: ASSVGVASVLGQY
V: TRBV15; CDR3: ATSKDYSGANVLT
V: TRBV12-3/TRBV12-4; CDR3: ASSLGRDQPQH
V: TRBV11-3; CDR3: ASSLVGGMTEAF
V: TRBV9; CDR3: ASSVGGVEETQY
V: TRBV7-9; CDR3: ASSHRGVTSGPKGEQY
V: TRBV5-1; CDR3: ASSLEQVEDTQY
V: TRBV19; CDR3: ASSRGQVGELF
V: TRBV27; CDR3: ASSLFGGLEQY
V: TRBV27; CDR3: ASRISRSLQETQY
V: TRBV7-9; CDR3: ASSLVGGRPSEQF
V: TRBV11-3; CDR3: ASSLAGASYEQY
V: TRBV4-1; CDR3: ASSQVTSGPYNEQF
V: TRBV7-9; CDR3: ASSPRVDPAQQY
V: TRBV11-3; CDR3: ASSLGTSGVNEQF
V: TRBV6-4; CDR3: ASSDSQGNGYT
V: TRBV7-2; CDR3: ASSPPGTSGNEQF
V: TRBV3-1/TRBV3-2; CDR3: ASSLAGLAGAPYEQY
V: TRBV4-1; CDR3: ASSQDTGPGTEAF
V: TRBV3-1/TRBV3-2; CDR3: ASTQAGVGYGYT
V: TRBV3-1/TRBV3-2; CDR3: ASSQGQGLDGGGYT
V: TRBV7-9; CDR3: ASSFSGDEQF
V: TRBV5-8; CDR3: ASIYRFQGENYGYT
V: TRBV4-1; CDR3: ASSPSRGNTGELF
V: TRBV28; CDR3: ASSSQTGGLADTQY
V: TRBV28; CDR3: ASSISGAGNEKLF
V: TRBV6-5; CDR3: ASNYYEQY
V: TRBV28; CDR3: ASSPPGQGTDTQY
V: TRBV3-1/TRBV3-2; CDR3: ASLKTGTSGINEQF
V: TRBV6-6; CDR3: ASTGLQASYNEQF
V: TRBV27; CDR3: ASSLNRVYGYT